Each of the 26 T cell receptor beta chains below was sequenced from the same sample in a study of T cell changes during pregnancy in multiple sclerosis. Clones were sequenced by immunoSEQ multiplex PCR, and TCRdb holds only the in-frame ones, with some missing. This table has 55,000 to 85,000 clones, roughly 94% appearing once. The material was peripheral blood, obtained in the third trimester of pregnancy. The receptors were sampled from a female donor with multiple sclerosis, enrolled in a pregnancy study.

This chain connects TRBV18 to TRBJ2-5; perhaps TRBD2 as D (6 bases). The germline gives CDR1 KGHSH, CDR2 LQKENI. V dropped 5 bases and J dropped 5 bases, with 12 bases sitting between them. This CDR3 has 13 amino acids. The CDR3 DNA follows: TGTGCCAGCTCATCGGGACTTGAGGAGACCCAGTACTTC. It codes for CASSSGLEETQYF.

This chain links TRBV5-8 with TRBJ2-3; the match to TRBD2 covers 11 bases. In germline, CDR1 is SGHTS, CDR2 YDEGEE. This CDR3 spans 16 amino acids. J lost 4 bases, V lost 4 bases, and 8 bases had no gene match. The CDR3: CASSLGLAGGADTQYF. The DNA for the CDR3 is TGTGCCAGCAGCCTCGGGCTAGCGGGGGGTGCAGATACGCAGTATTTT. The complete variable domain, with remaining parts taken from reference TRBV5-8 and TRBJ2-3, reads EAGVTQSPTHLIKTRGQQATLRCSPISGHTSVYWYQQALGLGLQFLLWYDEGEERNRGNFPPRFSGRQFPNYSSELNVNALELEDSALYLCASSLGLAGGADTQYFGPGTRLTVL.

The V gene is TRBV2, the J gene TRBJ2-1; 9 nucleotides agree with TRBD2. CDR1 and CDR2 from the germline V gene are SNHLY and FYNNEI. The CDR3 totals 12 residues. Trimming cost V 4 bases and J 15 bases; bases outside gene matches: 7. CDR3 protein: CASSVGTSFPFF. CDR3 DNA sequence: TGTGCCAGCAGTGTAGGGACTAGCTTCCCGTTCTTC.

V is TRBV19 and J is TRBJ1-1; TRBD1 matches 7 bases. V was clipped by 7 bases and J by 1 base; unmatched bases: 9. Germline values: CDR1 LNHDA, CDR2 SQIVND (reference sequence). The CDR3 runs to 15 residues. CDR3 bases: TGTGCCAGTATGGAGACGGACAGGTGGAACACTGAAGCTTTCTTT. Amino acid sequence: CASMETDRWNTEAFF.

The chain combines TRBV6-5 with TRBJ2-1; TRBD1 is a possible D gene (5 bases). Between the trimmed V and J ends, which lost 7 bases and 5 bases, there was a span of 18 bases. The V gene's germline CDR1 is MNHEY and CDR2 SVGAGI. The CDR3 is 15 residues long. The CDR3 loop reads CASKNYDGQNNEQFF. For the CDR3, the DNA is TGTGCCAGCAAAAATTACGACGGACAAAACAATGAGCAGTTCTTC.

This sequence joins TRBV19 and TRBJ1-5; maybe TRBD1 (5 bases). The CDR3 contains 15 residues. The V gene's germline CDR1 is LNHDA and CDR2 SQIVND (reference sequence). Deletions cut 6 bases from V and 0 bases from J, with 12 bases between. The CDR3 protein is CASRRDGGSNQPQHF. In DNA, the CDR3 is TGTGCCAGTAGACGGGACGGGGGTAGCAATCAGCCCCAGCATTTT.

The chain carries TRBV13 and TRBJ2-7, with 9 bases aligning to TRBD2. V shed 5 bases, J shed 6 bases, and the junction held 5 bases outside the gene matches. Germline CDR1 and CDR2: PRHDT and FYEKMQ (reference sequence). The CDR3 runs to 13 residues. The CDR3 is CASSPSGELEQYF. DNA of the CDR3: TGTGCCAGCAGCCCTAGCGGGGAACTCGAGCAGTACTTC.

The rearrangement joins TRBV6-5 to TRBJ1-2; the D gene is possibly TRBD1 (5 bases). The CDR3 sequence is 13 residues long. V was shortened by 5 bases and J by 4 bases, with 11 bases between the two germline ends. CDR1 and CDR2 (germline): MNHEY, SVGAGI. CDR3: CASSPDIPYGYTF. Written as DNA, the CDR3 is TGTGCCAGCAGTCCGGACATTCCCTATGGCTACACCTTC.

The chain uses TRBV7-3 and TRBJ1-1, with TRBD1 matching 9 bases. V was pared by 5 bases and J by 5 bases, with 12 bases of the junction left unmatched. The germline gives CDR1 SGHTA, CDR2 FQGTGA. The CDR3 consists of 16 residues. CDR3 DNA: TGTGCCAGCAGCCTGCTACAGGGGGCGCGAGCGACTGAAGCTTTCTTT. Protein product: CASSLLQGARATEAFF.

This chain uses TRBV7-6 with TRBJ1-1; D unclear. This CDR3 region has 14 residues. Germline V gene lookup returns CDR1 SGHVS and CDR2 FNYEAQ. V shed 0 bases and J shed 4 bases, with 9 bases lying between them. Here the CDR3 reads CASSLAGSVTEAFF. CDR3 bases: TGTGCCAGCAGCTTAGCCGGGTCGGTCACTGAAGCTTTCTTT.

V is TRBV10-3 and J is TRBJ2-7; 9 nucleotides line up with TRBD1. This CDR3 has 15 residues. The V gene end was trimmed by 7 bases and the J gene end by 1 base; junction bases not matched to a gene: 8. Germline V lookup: CDR1 ENHRY, CDR2 SYGVKD. The CDR3 loop reads CAIKQRQGGSYEQYF. CDR3 coding DNA: TGTGCCATCAAACAGAGACAGGGGGGATCCTACGAGCAGTACTTC.

In this sample, this clone turned up once. The chain links TRBV11-2 to TRBJ2-5; 9 positions agree with TRBD1. The CDR3 sequence is 14 residues long. J gave up 4 bases and V 4 bases, and 4 bases lay outside the gene matches. The germline V gene encodes CDR1 SGHAT and CDR2 FQNNGV. This CDR3 is CASSSTGGGETQYF. The DNA of the CDR3 is TGTGCCAGCAGCTCGACAGGGGGGGGAGAGACCCAGTACTTC.

The chain recombines TRBV29-1 with TRBJ1-1, with TRBD1 identical over 7 bases. The CDR3 is made up of 15 amino acids. V shed 6 bases, J shed 5 bases, and the junction held 15 bases outside the gene matches. The germline gives CDR1 SQVTM, CDR2 ANQGSEA. CDR3 region: CSVARLGGVGTEAFF. CDR3 DNA sequence: TGCAGCGTCGCTAGGTTAGGGGGCGTAGGTACTGAAGCTTTCTTT. The entire variable domain, with the rest obtained from reference TRBV29-1 and TRBJ1-1, is as follows: SAVISQKPSRDICQRGTSLTIQCQVDSQVTMMFWYRQQPGQSLTLIATANQGSEATYESGFVIDKFPISRPNLTFSTLTVSNMSPEDSSIYLCSVARLGGVGTEAFFGQGTRLTVV.

The chain links TRBV6-6 to TRBJ1-6, with TRBD1 identical over 9 bases. Germline V gene lookup returns CDR1 MNHNY and CDR2 SVGAGI (reference sequence). V was clipped by 6 bases and J by 10 bases; unmatched bases: 13. The CDR3 runs 16 residues. The CDR3 reads CASRGQPGQGGSPLHF. The CDR3 DNA reads as TGTGCCAGCAGGGGACAACCGGGACAGGGAGGATCACCCCTCCACTTT.

The rearrangement joins TRBV10-3 to TRBJ2-5; D possibly corresponds to TRBD2 (5 bases). V lost 0 bases and J 5 bases, leaving 13 bases between the germline ends. Germline V gene data show CDR1 as ENHRY and CDR2 as SYGVKD. This CDR3 spans 15 amino acids. The DNA for the CDR3 is TGTGCCATCAGTGAGTCAGGAGCGGAAGGGGAGACCCAGTACTTC. Its protein is CAISESGAEGETQYF.

The chain joins TRBV29-1 to TRBJ1-1; TRBD1 might be the D (5 bases). The CDR3 spans 13 residues. Germline V gene data show CDR1 as SQVTM and CDR2 as ANQGSEA. V was clipped by 4 bases and J by 8 bases, with 17 bases between them. The CDR3, as DNA: TGCAGCGTTGCCTACGCTCCCACAGGAGAAGCTTTCTTT. As protein: CSVAYAPTGEAFF.

V is TRBV30 and J is TRBJ1-1; 7 bases are shared with TRBD1. CDR1 and CDR2 from the germline V gene are GTSNPN and SVGIG (reference sequence). The CDR3 sequence is 11 residues long. Losses at the gene ends were 3 bases for V and 11 bases for J; bases not matched to a gene: 6. CDR3 sequence: CAWSATGTAFF. CDR3 coding DNA: TGTGCCTGGAGCGCGACAGGGACCGCTTTCTTT.

The chain carries TRBV18 and TRBJ1-2, with 9 bases that match TRBD1. With 3 bases clipped from V and 4 bases from J, the junction kept 9 bases outside the gene matches. The CDR3 covers 16 residues. The germline V gene has CDR1 KGHSH and CDR2 LQKENI. The CDR3 nucleotides are TGTGCCAGCTCACCCACAACATTGGACAGGGGCTATGGCTACACCTTC. Its protein product is CASSPTTLDRGYGYTF.

The chain combines TRBV15 with TRBJ2-7; TRBD2 aligns across 10 bases. The germline CDR1 and CDR2 sequences are LNHNV and YYDKDF (reference sequence). CDR3 size: 15 residues. V was clipped by 0 bases and J by 4 bases; unmatched bases: 3. Written as DNA, the CDR3 is TGTGCCACCAGCAGAGATGAGACTAGCGGGTACGAGCAGTACTTC. Translated, it gives CATSRDETSGYEQYF.

The CDR3 is CASSKGLAGGNEKLFF. CDR3 bases: TGTGCCAGCAGCAAAGGTCTTGCAGGGGGAAATGAAAAACTGTTTTTT. V and J are TRBV21-1 and TRBJ1-4; the table's D call, TRBD1, was not checked against the DNA. TRBV21-1 is marked as a pseudogene. The CDR3 sequence is 16 residues long.

This sequence joins TRBV7-9 and TRBJ1-6, with unresolved D. Germline CDR1 and CDR2: SEHNR and FQNEAQ (reference sequence). The CDR3 has 18 residues. V dropped 4 bases and J dropped 0 bases, with 16 bases sitting between them. For the CDR3, the DNA is TGTGCCAGCAGCTCCGGAATCTTACAGAGCTCCTATAATTCACCCCTCCACTTT. Amino acid sequence: CASSSGILQSSYNSPLHF.

The chain combines TRBV7-2 with TRBJ1-2, with TRBD1 as a possible D gene (5 bases). V lost 1 base to trimming and J lost 7 bases, with 13 bases between them. CDR3 size: 14 residues. Germline V gene sequence: CDR1 SGHTA, CDR2 FQGNSA. The CDR3 here is CASSLVGQGSGYTF. CDR3 nucleotide sequence: TGTGCCAGCAGCTTAGTGGGCCAGGGCTCTGGCTACACCTTC.

The gene calls are TRBV27 and TRBJ2-5; 7 bases line up with TRBD2. The CDR3 spans 16 residues. J lost 5 bases, V lost 3 bases, and 12 bases had no gene match. From germline, CDR1 is MNHEY and CDR2 SMNVEV (reference sequence). The CDR3 bases are TGTGCCAGCAGTTTTCATCCGAGCGGGGCGGGGGAGACCCAGTACTTC. Translated: CASSFHPSGAGETQYF.

V is TRBV15 and J is TRBJ1-2; D unresolved. Germline assignment: CDR1 LNHNV and CDR2 YYDKDF (reference sequence). The CDR3 length is 15 residues. V was cut by 5 bases and J by 3 bases, with 16 bases left in between. The CDR3 loop reads CATSVEFAPDYGYTF. The CDR3 DNA follows: TGTGCCACCAGCGTAGAGTTTGCCCCGGACTATGGCTACACCTTC.

This sequence joins TRBV25-1 and TRBJ1-5; a possible D gene is TRBD1 (5 bases). This CDR3 has 14 residues. Germline lookup yields CDR1 MGHDK and CDR2 SYGVNS. Trimming left V 1 base short and J 5 bases short, with 9 bases between. The CDR3 DNA reads TGTGCCAGCAGTGAATCTGGGGCTTATCAGCCCCAGCATTTT. Protein product: CASSESGAYQPQHF.

This sequence joins TRBV7-2 and TRBJ2-5; 10 positions match TRBD1. Germline V gene sequence: CDR1 SGHTA, CDR2 FQGNSA. The CDR3 runs to 17 residues. Trimming cost V 4 bases and J 3 bases; bases outside gene matches: 11. The CDR3 region is CASSSLSIGTGEETQYF. In nucleotides, the CDR3 is TGTGCCAGCAGCTCCCTATCCATTGGGACAGGGGAAGAGACCCAGTACTTC.